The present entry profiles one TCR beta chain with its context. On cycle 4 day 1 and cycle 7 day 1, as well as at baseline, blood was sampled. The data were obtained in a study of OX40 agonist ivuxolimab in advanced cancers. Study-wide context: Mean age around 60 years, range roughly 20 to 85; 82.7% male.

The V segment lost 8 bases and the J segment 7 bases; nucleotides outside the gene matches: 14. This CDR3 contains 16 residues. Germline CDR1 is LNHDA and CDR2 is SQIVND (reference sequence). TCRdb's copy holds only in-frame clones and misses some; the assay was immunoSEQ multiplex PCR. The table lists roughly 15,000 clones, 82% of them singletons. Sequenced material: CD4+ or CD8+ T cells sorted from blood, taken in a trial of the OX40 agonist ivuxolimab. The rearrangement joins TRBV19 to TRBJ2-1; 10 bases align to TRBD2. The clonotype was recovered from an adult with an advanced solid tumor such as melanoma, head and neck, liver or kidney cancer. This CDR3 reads CASGGMGTSARNEQFF. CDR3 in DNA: TGTGCCAGTGGGGGGATGGGGACTAGCGCTAGAAATGAGCAGTTCTTC.